The 10 T cell receptor beta chains reported below all come from one sample, sequenced in a study of radiation and T cells in renal cell carcinoma. Repertoires were generated with immunoSEQ multiplex PCR, while TCRdb's copy carries only in-frame clones and drops some. Of 90,000 to 100,000 clones listed, approximately 86% were seen once; the top ten hold 6.5% to 8.5%. Time point specified: baseline pretreatment blood. As for treatment: 15 Gy SBRT to primary tumor, nephrectomy 4 weeks later. Material: blood, obtained from a patient whose treatment included radiotherapy and nephrectomy. The source is a man between 45 and 60 years old with renal cell carcinoma.

This chain uses TRBV9 with TRBJ1-3; TRBD1 is a possible D gene (6 bases). The CDR3 extends over 16 amino acids. V lost 4 bases to trimming and J lost 0 bases, with 14 bases between them. Germline V gene lookup returns CDR1 SGDLS and CDR2 YYNGEE. In nucleotides, the CDR3 is TGTGCCAGCAGCATTCAGCAGGGGTTCTCTGGAAACACCATATATTTT. Amino acid sequence: CASSIQQGFSGNTIYF.

This chain uses TRBV15 with TRBJ2-5; perhaps TRBD2 as D (7 bases). Germline lookup yields CDR1 LNHNV and CDR2 YYDKDF (reference sequence). V was cut by 2 bases and J by 5 bases, with 15 bases left in between. This CDR3 spans 15 amino acids. The CDR3 nucleotides read TGTGCCACCAGCAGACCTGGGGGGGGCGCCGAGACCCAGTACTTC. It codes for CATSRPGGGAETQYF. Full variable domain (rest looked up from reference TRBV15 and TRBJ2-5): DAMVIQNPRYQVTQFGKPVTLSCSQTLNHNVMYWYQQKSSQAPKLLFHYYDKDFNNEADTPDNFQSRRPNTSFCFLDIRSPGLGDTAMYLCATSRPGGGAETQYFGPGTRLLVL.

The chain carries TRBV7-9 and TRBJ1-1, with D unclear. Germline values: CDR1 SEHNR, CDR2 FQNEAQ (reference sequence). This CDR3 has 13 residues. Between the trimmed V and J ends, which lost 4 bases and 7 bases, there was a span of 13 bases. CDR3 sequence (DNA): TGTGCCAGCAGCTCCGAACCGGGAGGTGAAGCTTTCTTT. Amino acids: CASSSEPGGEAFF.

The sample holds a few counts of this clone. The rearrangement joins TRBV30 to TRBJ1-1, with 11 bases fitting TRBD1. The CDR3 is 14 amino acids. Germline values: CDR1 GTSNPN, CDR2 SVGIG (reference sequence). The ends lost 2 bases at V and 4 bases at J; junction bases unmatched: 3. The CDR3 loop reads CAWSTGTGGTEAFF. The DNA of the CDR3 is TGTGCCTGGAGTACCGGGACAGGGGGCACTGAAGCTTTCTTT.

The V and J genes are TRBV28 and TRBJ1-1, with D maybe TRBD1 (6 bases). This CDR3 comprises 11 residues. V was trimmed by 4 bases and J by 7 bases, leaving 7 bases between them. The germline V gene encodes CDR1 MDHEN and CDR2 SYDVKM. The CDR3 loop reads CASSSTGEAFF. The CDR3 DNA reads as TGTGCCAGCAGTTCGACAGGTGAAGCTTTCTTT.

This clone was seen more than once but under ten times. The chain recombines TRBV2 with TRBJ1-2, with no clear D. This CDR3 region has 15 residues. The germline CDR1 and CDR2 sequences are SNHLY and FYNNEI. V was trimmed by 1 base and J by 6 bases, leaving 15 bases between them. The CDR3 region is CASSEGHGVLDGYTF. The DNA for the CDR3 is TGTGCCAGCAGTGAAGGGCACGGGGTATTGGATGGCTACACCTTC.

The chain recombines TRBV7-6 with TRBJ2-7; TRBD2 matches 8 bases. J gave up 4 bases and V 5 bases, and 13 bases lay outside the gene matches. The CDR3 totals 16 residues. Germline V gene sequence: CDR1 SGHVS, CDR2 FNYEAQ. CDR3 nucleotide sequence: TGTGCCAGCAGCGCGATAGCGGGATCCGGGCTATACGAGCAGTACTTC. Amino acids: CASSAIAGSGLYEQYF.

This sequence joins TRBV20-1 and TRBJ2-3; 7 positions agree with TRBD2. The germline V gene has CDR1 DFQATT and CDR2 SNEGSKA (reference sequence). The CDR3 loop spans 11 amino acids. Trimming cost V 5 bases and J 9 bases; bases outside gene matches: 5. The CDR3, as DNA: TGCAGTGCTCGCAGCGGGGAGACGCAGTATTTT. Translating gives CSARSGETQYF.

This chain joins TRBV21-1 and TRBJ2-2; the table gives TRBD2 as D, unverified against the DNA. TRBV21-1 is designated a pseudogene. CDR3 length: 15 residues. CDR3 in amino acids: CARGTSGRPTGELFF. CDR3 nucleotide sequence: TGTGCCAGGGGGACTAGCGGGAGACCCACCGGGGAGCTGTTTTTT.

This clone has just a few counts. The V and J genes are TRBV20-1 and TRBJ2-7, with no clear D. The V gene's germline CDR1 is DFQATT and CDR2 SNEGSKA (reference sequence). CDR3 length equals 11 residues. V was clipped by 3 bases and J by 1 base, with 4 bases between them. CDR3 in amino acids: CSARPSYEQYF. The CDR3 DNA sequence: TGCAGTGCTAGGCCATCCTACGAGCAGTACTTC.